A single sample is the source of the 2 T cell receptor beta chains below, sequenced in a study of T-cell memory formation after mild COVID-19. MiXCR was run by TCRdb on the 5' RACE reads, yielding one entry per CDR3 protein. In the table there are some 68,000 distinct CDR3 sequences, about a sixth of which are singletons. Sequencing used PBMCs or a T cell subset sorted from them (not recorded which). The receptors stem from an adult woman who had mild COVID-19 (a few samples of this study predate the infection). Cell type and time point are not known.

This clonotype was picked up a small number of times. The chain couples TRBV20-1 to TRBJ2-1, with 11 positions matching TRBD2. The CDR3 is made up of 14 amino acids. Looked up from germline, CDR1 is DFQATT and CDR2 is SNEGSKA (reference sequence). V was pared by 6 bases and J by 4 bases, with 5 bases of the junction left unmatched. CDR3 bases: TGCAGTGCCCCGGGACTAGCGGAGTACAATGAGCAGTTCTTC. Encoded protein: CSAPGLAEYNEQFF.

This clonotype was seen a handful of times. J is TRBJ2-3 and V is TRBV24-1; 12 nucleotides agree with TRBD2. J gave up 0 bases and V 4 bases, and 10 bases lay outside the gene matches. The CDR3 is made up of 19 amino acids. The germline CDR1 and CDR2 sequences are KGHDR and SFDVKD. The CDR3, as DNA: TGTGCCACCAGTGACCCTCTAGCGGGGGGGCCGGACAGCACAGATACGCAGTATTTT. As protein: CATSDPLAGGPDSTDTQYF.